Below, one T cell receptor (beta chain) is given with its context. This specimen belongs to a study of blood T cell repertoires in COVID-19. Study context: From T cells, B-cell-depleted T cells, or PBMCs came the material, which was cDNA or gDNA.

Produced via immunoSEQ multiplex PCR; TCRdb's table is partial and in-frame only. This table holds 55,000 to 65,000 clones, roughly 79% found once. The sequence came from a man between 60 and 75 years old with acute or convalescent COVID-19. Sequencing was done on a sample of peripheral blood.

The CDR3 nucleotides read TGCGCCAGCAGCCTTGGTTGGGGGGACCCTGAAGCTTTCTTT. Residues: CASSLGWGDPEAFF. The rearrangement uses TRBV5-1 and TRBJ1-1; the D gene is possibly TRBD1 (5 bases). The CDR3 is made up of 14 amino acids. The ends were cut back, 4 bases at V and 6 bases at J, with 16 bases in the middle. From germline, CDR1 is SGHRS and CDR2 YFSETQ.